These 2 T cell receptor beta chains were sequenced from one sample in a study of blood T cell repertoires in COVID-19. Some clones are missing from TCRdb's copy, which holds only in-frame ones; the method was immunoSEQ multiplex PCR. This sample has about 210,000 clones, with 85% found just once. Material for sequencing was PBMCs or T cells enriched from blood (not recorded which). The receptors stem from a middle-aged man who had recovered from COVID-19.

The J gene is TRBJ2-2, the V gene TRBV9; 11 bases match TRBD2. The length of the CDR3 is 15 residues. With 4 bases clipped from V and 2 bases from J, the junction kept 1 base outside the gene matches. Germline loops: CDR1 SGDLS, CDR2 YYNGEE. CDR3 loop: CASSTSGSNTGELFF. The CDR3 DNA reads as TGTGCCAGCAGCACTAGCGGGAGCAACACCGGGGAGCTGTTTTTT. The full variable domain, rest sourced from reference TRBV9 and TRBJ2-2, is DSGVTQTPKHLITATGQRVTLRCSPRSGDLSVYWYQQSLDQGLQFLIQYYNGEERAKGNILERFSAQQFPDLHSELNLSSLELGDSALYFCASSTSGSNTGELFFGEGSRLTVL.

The chain employs TRBV3-1 (or the pseudogene TRBV3-2) and TRBJ1-6, with 7 nucleotides matching TRBD1. Per the germline V gene, CDR1 is LGHDT and CDR2 is YNNKEL (reference sequence). The CDR3 loop spans 15 amino acids. V dropped 3 bases and J dropped 9; count of bases not matched to a gene: 8. CDR3 residues: CASSQRIGGSSPLHF. CDR3 nucleotide sequence: TGTGCCAGCAGCCAGAGAATAGGGGGCAGTTCACCCCTCCACTTT.